This is a list of T cell receptor beta chains from one sample in a study of T cell repertoires in cytomegalovirus infection. TCRdb processed the reads anew with MiXCR; each CDR3 protein has one entry. Of 200,000 to 300,000 distinct CDR3 sequences in the sample, less than 9.5% were seen once. Sequencing was done on a sample of PBMCs. These receptors were taken from a human donor in good health (CMV status not recorded). Some clones in this sample may be carry-over from other donors' samples. CDR3s include the opening cysteine and the closing phenylalanine or tryptophan. The order of the fields is J gene, D gene, clone size, V gene, CDR3 protein, CDR3 DNA. A D gene is named only where the DNA matches it firmly. Some rows mark clone size as missing; the rest say once, few, many or name a class of expanded clone.

J: TRBJ2-1; D: TRBD2; size: many; V: TRBV12-3/TRBV12-4; CDR3: CASSLAGKYNEQFF; DNA: TGTGCCAGCAGTCTAGCGGGGAAATACAATGAGCAGTTCTTC
J: TRBJ1-4; D: TRBD1; size: few; V: TRBV7-8; CDR3: CASSAAGTVNEKLFF; DNA: TGTGCCAGCAGCGCCGCCGGGACAGTTAATGAAAAACTGTTTTTT
J: TRBJ1-2; D: TRBD1; size: .; V: TRBV20-1; CDR3: CSAARQGYGYTF; DNA: TGCAGTGCCGCCCGACAGGGCTATGGCTACACCTTC
J: TRBJ2-3; D: TRBD1; size: many; V: TRBV6-1; CDR3: CASSPAPGQGVDTQYF; DNA: TGTGCCAGCAGTCCGGCGCCGGGACAGGGGGTGGATACGCAGTATTTT
J: TRBJ2-1; D: TRBD2; size: many; V: TRBV7-6; CDR3: CASSLAPSGGDNEQFF; DNA: TGTGCCAGCAGCTTAGCGCCTAGCGGGGGGGACAATGAGCAGTTCTTC
J: TRBJ2-3; D: .; size: .; V: TRBV6-1; CDR3: CASSARTLSTDTQYF; DNA: TGTGCCAGCAGTGCGCGGACACTGAGCACAGATACGCAGTATTTT
J: TRBJ2-2; D: TRBD2; size: .; V: TRBV5-1; CDR3: CASGGLAGENGELFF; DNA: TGCGCCAGCGGAGGACTAGCGGGAGAGAACGGGGAGCTGTTTTTT
J: TRBJ1-1; D: .; size: many; V: TRBV14; CDR3: CASSHELYTEAFF; DNA: TGTGCCAGCAGCCATGAGTTGTACACTGAAGCTTTCTTT
J: TRBJ1-2; D: .; size: many; V: TRBV7-2; CDR3: CASSLGAAYGYTF; DNA: TGTGCCAGCAGCTTGGGAGCGGCCTATGGCTACACCTTC
J: TRBJ2-5; D: .; size: .; V: TRBV7-8; CDR3: CASSLKVARGRETQYF; DNA: TGTGCCAGCAGCTTAAAGGTGGCCAGGGGACGGGAGACCCAGTACTTC
J: TRBJ1-3; D: .; size: many; V: TRBV7-2; CDR3: CASSLATPGVLANTIYF; DNA: TGTGCCAGCAGCTTAGCCACCCCCGGGGTCCTGGCAAACACCATATATTTT
J: TRBJ1-2; D: .; size: many; V: TRBV6-8; CDR3: CASSRPDGRVNYGYTF; DNA: TGTGCCAGCAGCCGCCCCGACGGCAGGGTTAACTATGGCTACACCTTC
J: TRBJ1-1; D: .; size: many; V: TRBV28; CDR3: CASSVRGANTEAFF; DNA: TGTGCCAGCAGTGTCAGGGGAGCGAACACTGAAGCTTTCTTT
J: TRBJ2-2; D: .; size: .; V: TRBV6-6; CDR3: CASSPPGQVTGELFF; DNA: TGTGCCAGCAGTCCCCCAGGGCAGGTCACCGGGGAGCTGTTTTTT
J: TRBJ1-5; D: TRBD1; size: many; V: TRBV19; CDR3: CASSMVGQGAVSNQPQHF; DNA: TGTGCCAGTAGTATGGTGGGACAGGGGGCGGTGTCCAATCAGCCCCAGCATTTT
J: TRBJ2-2; D: TRBD2; size: .; V: TRBV12-3/TRBV12-4; CDR3: CASSPTGLAGERELFF; DNA: TGTGCCAGCAGCCCCACGGGGCTAGCGGGGGAAAGGGAGCTGTTTTTT
J: TRBJ2-7; D: TRBD2; size: many; V: TRBV20-1; CDR3: CSFLAGAYEQYF; DNA: TGCAGTTTCCTAGCGGGGGCCTACGAGCAGTACTTC
J: TRBJ1-5; D: .; size: many; V: TRBV7-8; CDR3: CASSLSGPQHF; DNA: TGTGCCAGCAGCCTTAGTGGGCCCCAGCATTTT
J: TRBJ2-2; D: .; size: .; V: TRBV5-6; CDR3: CASSLPVQSTGELFF; DNA: TGTGCCAGCAGCTTGCCAGTACAGAGCACCGGGGAGCTGTTTTTT
J: TRBJ1-1; D: TRBD1; size: many; V: TRBV7-9; CDR3: CASSLTGGKETEAFF; DNA: TGTGCCAGCAGCTTGACAGGGGGAAAGGAAACTGAAGCTTTCTTT
J: TRBJ1-2; D: .; size: many; V: TRBV7-2; CDR3: CASSLAGNGYTF; DNA: TGTGCCAGCAGCTTAGCAGGGAATGGCTACACCTTC
J: TRBJ2-3; D: .; size: .; V: TRBV2; CDR3: CASSDLGTDTQYF; DNA: TGTGCCAGCAGTGACCTAGGTACAGATACGCAGTATTTT
J: TRBJ1-5; D: .; size: many; V: TRBV6-1; CDR3: CASSLQILNQPQHF; DNA: TGTGCCAGCAGTTTGCAGATACTCAATCAGCCCCAGCATTTT
J: TRBJ2-5; D: TRBD2; size: many; V: TRBV7-7; CDR3: CASSPRAGTETQYF; DNA: TGTGCCAGCAGCCCCCGAGCGGGGACGGAGACCCAGTACTTC
J: TRBJ2-3; D: .; size: many; V: TRBV5-5; CDR3: CASSPRAWESTDTQYF; DNA: TGTGCCAGCAGCCCCAGGGCCTGGGAGAGCACAGATACGCAGTATTTT
J: TRBJ2-2; D: .; size: few; V: TRBV28; CDR3: CASSVLGELFF; DNA: TGTGCCAGCAGTGTACTAGGGGAGCTGTTTTTT
J: TRBJ2-1; D: TRBD2; size: once; V: TRBV28; CDR3: CASTRGGSGYNEQFF; DNA: TGTGCCAGCACCCGCGGGGGATCGGGATACAATGAGCAGTTCTTC
J: TRBJ2-3; D: .; size: many; V: TRBV7-2; CDR3: CASSLQTPGTDTQYF; DNA: TGTGCCAGCAGCTTACAGACCCCGGGGACAGATACGCAGTATTTT
J: TRBJ2-1; D: .; size: many; V: TRBV2; CDR3: CASKRQAPRSDEQFF; DNA: TGTGCCAGCAAACGACAGGCCCCGCGGAGCGATGAGCAGTTCTTC
J: TRBJ1-3; D: .; size: many; V: TRBV7-8; CDR3: CASSLMGMPGNTIYF; DNA: TGTGCCAGCAGCTTAATGGGGATGCCCGGAAACACCATATATTTT
J: TRBJ1-1; D: .; size: many; V: TRBV7-3; CDR3: CASSFGLGTEAFF; DNA: TGTGCCAGCAGCTTCGGGCTGGGCACTGAAGCTTTCTTT
J: TRBJ1-5; D: TRBD1; size: many; V: TRBV5-5; CDR3: CASSGGTDHNQPQHF; DNA: TGTGCCAGCAGCGGTGGGACAGATCACAATCAGCCCCAGCATTTT
J: TRBJ1-4; D: TRBD1; size: few; V: TRBV7-2; CDR3: CASSARQGPNEKLFF; DNA: TGTGCCAGCAGCGCCCGACAGGGGCCGAACGAAAAACTGTTTTTT
J: TRBJ2-5; D: .; size: .; V: TRBV6-2/TRBV6-3; CDR3: CASSERHETQYF; DNA: TGTGCCAGCAGTGAACGACATGAGACCCAGTACTTC
J: TRBJ1-1; D: .; size: many; V: TRBV11-2; CDR3: CASSLVAGVTEAFF; DNA: TGTGCCAGCAGCTTAGTAGCAGGGGTTACTGAAGCTTTCTTT
J: TRBJ2-1; D: TRBD1; size: .; V: TRBV24-1; CDR3: CATSDFEDRGSNEQFF; DNA: TGTGCCACCAGTGATTTCGAGGACAGGGGGTCGAATGAGCAGTTCTTC
J: TRBJ2-6; D: TRBD1; size: many; V: TRBV7-6; CDR3: CASSPGTGESGANVLTF; DNA: TGTGCCAGCAGCCCCGGGACAGGGGAGTCTGGGGCCAACGTCCTGACTTTC
J: TRBJ2-7; D: TRBD1; size: .; V: TRBV6-6; CDR3: CASTDAKAGGLYPSSYEQYF; DNA: TGTGCCAGCACCGACGCGAAGGCAGGGGGCTTGTACCCGAGCTCCTACGAGCAGTACTTC
J: TRBJ2-7; D: TRBD2; size: many; V: TRBV29-1; CDR3: CSAGLSGAYEQYF; DNA: TGCAGCGCGGGACTTAGCGGGGCCTACGAGCAGTACTTC
J: TRBJ2-5; D: .; size: many; V: TRBV7-8; CDR3: CASSSNTGRQETQYF; DNA: TGTGCCAGCAGCTCGAATACAGGGAGACAAGAGACCCAGTACTTC
J: TRBJ2-1; D: .; size: few; V: TRBV20-1; CDR3: CSARPYNEQFF; DNA: TGCAGTGCTAGACCCTACAATGAGCAGTTCTTC
J: TRBJ2-2; D: TRBD2; size: few; V: TRBV7-3; CDR3: CASRHRTSGGVVDTGELFF; DNA: TGTGCCAGCAGACATAGGACTAGCGGGGGCGTGGTGGACACCGGGGAGCTGTTTTTT
J: TRBJ2-3; D: .; size: many; V: TRBV7-2; CDR3: CASSLTGKDTQYF; DNA: TGTGCCAGCAGCTTAACAGGGAAAGATACGCAGTATTTT
J: TRBJ1-5; D: .; size: few; V: TRBV6-2/TRBV6-3; CDR3: CASSGDYQPQHF; DNA: TGTGCCAGCAGTGGTGATTATCAGCCCCAGCATTTT
J: TRBJ1-5; D: TRBD1; size: many; V: TRBV7-2; CDR3: CASSLVLIGTGQPQHF; DNA: TGTGCCAGCAGCTTAGTTCTGATAGGGACAGGACAGCCCCAGCATTTT
J: TRBJ1-1; D: .; size: .; V: TRBV6-2/TRBV6-3; CDR3: CASSYSGRLGEAFF; DNA: TGTGCCAGCAGTTATTCGGGCAGGCTGGGTGAAGCTTTCTTT
J: TRBJ2-7; D: .; size: many; V: TRBV30; CDR3: CAWSSTGSYEQYF; DNA: TGTGCCTGGAGTTCGACAGGCAGCTACGAGCAGTACTTC
J: TRBJ2-1; D: .; size: many; V: TRBV5-1; CDR3: CASSTEAVGVSNEQFF; DNA: TGCGCCAGCAGCACGGAAGCGGTCGGCGTAAGCAATGAGCAGTTCTTC
J: TRBJ1-5; D: .; size: .; V: TRBV5-6; CDR3: CASSLTSDLSNQPQHF; DNA: TGTGCCAGCAGCTTAACGTCAGACCTTAGCAATCAGCCCCAGCATTTT
J: TRBJ1-5; D: .; size: .; V: TRBV19; CDR3: CASSRGDGNQPQHF; DNA: TGTGCCAGTAGTAGGGGGGACGGCAATCAGCCCCAGCATTTT
J: TRBJ1-1; D: .; size: .; V: TRBV27; CDR3: CASSRVGNTEAFF; DNA: TGTGCCAGCAGCCGGGTGGGGAACACTGAAGCTTTCTTT
J: TRBJ2-7; D: TRBD2; size: many; V: TRBV7-2; CDR3: CASSRTTGLSYEQYF; DNA: TGTGCCAGCAGCCGAACAACGGGACTAAGTTACGAGCAGTACTTC
J: TRBJ2-1; D: .; size: many; V: TRBV7-2; CDR3: CASSLTGDTYNEQFF; DNA: TGTGCCAGCAGCTTGACGGGGGACACCTACAATGAGCAGTTCTTC
J: TRBJ2-3; D: TRBD1; size: .; V: TRBV18; CDR3: CASSLINRGLADTQYF; DNA: TGTGCCAGCTCGCTCATTAACAGGGGGCTAGCAGATACGCAGTATTTT